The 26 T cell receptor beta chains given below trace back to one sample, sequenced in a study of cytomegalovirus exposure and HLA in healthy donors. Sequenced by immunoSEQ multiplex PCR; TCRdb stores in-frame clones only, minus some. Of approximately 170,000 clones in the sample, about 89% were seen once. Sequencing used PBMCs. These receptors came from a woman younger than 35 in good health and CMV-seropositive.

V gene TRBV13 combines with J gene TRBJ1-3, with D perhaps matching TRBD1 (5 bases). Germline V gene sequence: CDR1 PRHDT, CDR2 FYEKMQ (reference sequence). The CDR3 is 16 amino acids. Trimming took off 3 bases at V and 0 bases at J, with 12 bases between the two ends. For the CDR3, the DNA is TGTGCCAGCAGCTTGGGGAGGGGCCGCTCTGGAAACACCATATATTTT. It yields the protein CASSLGRGRSGNTIYF.

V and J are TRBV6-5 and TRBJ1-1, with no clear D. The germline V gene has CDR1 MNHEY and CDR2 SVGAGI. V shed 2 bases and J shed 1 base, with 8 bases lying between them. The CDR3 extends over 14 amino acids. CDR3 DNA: TGTGCCAGCAGTTACGGGCAGTCGAACACTGAAGCTTTCTTT. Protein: CASSYGQSNTEAFF.

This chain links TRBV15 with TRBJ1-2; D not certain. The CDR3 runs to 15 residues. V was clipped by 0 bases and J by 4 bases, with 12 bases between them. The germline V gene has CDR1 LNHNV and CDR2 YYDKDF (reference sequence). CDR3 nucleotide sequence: TGTGCCACCAGCAGAGATCGTGGCAGCGCCTATGGCTACACCTTC. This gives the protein CATSRDRGSAYGYTF.

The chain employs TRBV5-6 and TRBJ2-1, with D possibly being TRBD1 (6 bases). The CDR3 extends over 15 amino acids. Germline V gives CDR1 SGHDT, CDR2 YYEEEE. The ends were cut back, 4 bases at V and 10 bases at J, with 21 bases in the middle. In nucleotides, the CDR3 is TGTGCCAGCAGCCGTTCCGGGACACCACCGGGGGAGCAGTTCTTC. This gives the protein CASSRSGTPPGEQFF. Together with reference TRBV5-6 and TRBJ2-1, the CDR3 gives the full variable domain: DAGVTQSPTHLIKTRGQQVTLRCSPKSGHDTVSWYQQALGQGPQFIFQYYEEEERQRGNFPDRFSGHQFPNYSSELNVNALLLGDSALYLCASSRSGTPPGEQFFGPGTRLTVL.

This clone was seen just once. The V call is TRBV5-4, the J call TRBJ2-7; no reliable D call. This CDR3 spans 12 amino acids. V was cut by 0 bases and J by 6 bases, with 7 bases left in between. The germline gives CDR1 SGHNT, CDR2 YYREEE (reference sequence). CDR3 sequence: CASSLAGFEQYF. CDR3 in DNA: TGTGCCAGCAGCTTGGCCGGTTTCGAGCAGTACTTC.

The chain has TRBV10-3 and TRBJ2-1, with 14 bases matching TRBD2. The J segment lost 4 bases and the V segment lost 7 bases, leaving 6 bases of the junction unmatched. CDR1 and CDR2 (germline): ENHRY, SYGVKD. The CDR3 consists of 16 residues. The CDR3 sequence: CAITPTSGREYNEQFF. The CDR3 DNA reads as TGTGCCATCACCCCGACTAGCGGGAGGGAATACAATGAGCAGTTCTTC.

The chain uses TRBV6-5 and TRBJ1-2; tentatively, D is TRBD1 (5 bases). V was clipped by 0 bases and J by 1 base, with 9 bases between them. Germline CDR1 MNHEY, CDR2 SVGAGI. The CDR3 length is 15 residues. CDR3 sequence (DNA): TGTGCCAGCAGTTACTCGGGCAGGGTTAACTATGGCTACACCTTC. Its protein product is CASSYSGRVNYGYTF.

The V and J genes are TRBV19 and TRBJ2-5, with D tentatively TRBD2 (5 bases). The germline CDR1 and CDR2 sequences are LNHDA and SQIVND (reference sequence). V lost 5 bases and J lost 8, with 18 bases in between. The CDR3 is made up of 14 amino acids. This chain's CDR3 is CASSPTDWPLTQYF. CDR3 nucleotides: TGTGCCAGTAGTCCAACGGACTGGCCCTTAACCCAGTACTTC.

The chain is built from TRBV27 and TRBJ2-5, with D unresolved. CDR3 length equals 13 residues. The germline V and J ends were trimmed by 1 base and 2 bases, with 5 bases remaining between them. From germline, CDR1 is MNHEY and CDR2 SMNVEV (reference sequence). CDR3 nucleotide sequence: TGTGCCAGCAGTTTATGGGCTCAAGAGACCCAGTACTTC. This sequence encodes CASSLWAQETQYF.

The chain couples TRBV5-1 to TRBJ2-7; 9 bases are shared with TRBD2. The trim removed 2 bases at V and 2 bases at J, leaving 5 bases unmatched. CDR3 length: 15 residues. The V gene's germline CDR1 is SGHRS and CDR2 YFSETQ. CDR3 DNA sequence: TGCGCCAGCAGCTTTCTAGCGGGGAGTGCCTACGAGCAGTACTTC. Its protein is CASSFLAGSAYEQYF.

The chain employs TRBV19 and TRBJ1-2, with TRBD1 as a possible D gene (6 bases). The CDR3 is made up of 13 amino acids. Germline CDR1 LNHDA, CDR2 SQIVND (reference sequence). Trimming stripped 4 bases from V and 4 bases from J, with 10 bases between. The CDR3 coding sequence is TGTGCCAGTAGTAACAGGGTAGGCTATGGCTACACCTTC. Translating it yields CASSNRVGYGYTF.

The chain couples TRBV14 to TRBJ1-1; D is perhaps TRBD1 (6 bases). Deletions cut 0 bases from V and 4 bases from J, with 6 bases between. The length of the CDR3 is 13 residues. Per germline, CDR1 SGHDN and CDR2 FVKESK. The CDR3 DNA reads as TGTGCCAGCAGCCAAGAGACAGGCACTGAAGCTTTCTTT. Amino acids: CASSQETGTEAFF. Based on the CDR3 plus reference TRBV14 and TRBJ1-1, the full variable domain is EAGVTQFPSHSVIEKGQTVTLRCDPISGHDNLYWYRRVMGKEIKFLLHFVKESKQDESGMPNNRFLAERTGGTYSTLKVQPAELEDSGVYFCASSQETGTEAFFGQGTRLTVV.

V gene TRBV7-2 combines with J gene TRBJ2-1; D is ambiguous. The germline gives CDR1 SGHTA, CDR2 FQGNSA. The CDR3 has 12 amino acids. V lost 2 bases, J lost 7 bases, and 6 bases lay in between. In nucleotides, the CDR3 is TGTGCCAGCAGCTTATTCGGGAATGAGCAGTTCTTC. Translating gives CASSLFGNEQFF.

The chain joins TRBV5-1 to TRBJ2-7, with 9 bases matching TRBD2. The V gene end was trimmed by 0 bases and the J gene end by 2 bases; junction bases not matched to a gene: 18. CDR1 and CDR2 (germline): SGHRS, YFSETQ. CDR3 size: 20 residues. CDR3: CASSLVPPRGGGDPPYEQYF. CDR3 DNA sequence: TGCGCCAGCAGCTTGGTTCCGCCCCGGGGCGGGGGGGACCCCCCCTACGAGCAGTACTTC.

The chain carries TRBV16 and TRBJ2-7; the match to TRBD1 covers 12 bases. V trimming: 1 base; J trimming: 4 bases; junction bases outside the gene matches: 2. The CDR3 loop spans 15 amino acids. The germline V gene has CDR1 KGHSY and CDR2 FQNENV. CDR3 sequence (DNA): TGTGCCAGCAGCCAATGGGACAGGGGGCTGTACGAGCAGTACTTC. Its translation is CASSQWDRGLYEQYF.

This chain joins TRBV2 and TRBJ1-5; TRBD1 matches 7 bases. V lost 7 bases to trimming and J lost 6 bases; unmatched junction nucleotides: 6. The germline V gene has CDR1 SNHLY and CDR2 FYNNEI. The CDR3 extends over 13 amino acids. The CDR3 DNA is TGTGCCAGCACCAGACAGGGCTTTCAGCCCCAGCATTTT. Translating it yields CASTRQGFQPQHF.

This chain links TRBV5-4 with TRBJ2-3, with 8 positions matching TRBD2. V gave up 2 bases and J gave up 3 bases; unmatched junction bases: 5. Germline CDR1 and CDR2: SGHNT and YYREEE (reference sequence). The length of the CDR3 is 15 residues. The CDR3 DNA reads TGTGCCAGCAGCTTCCCGGGACTAGGGACAGATACGCAGTATTTT. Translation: CASSFPGLGTDTQYF.

The CDR3 bases are TGCGCCAGCAGCCCCATAACCGGGACAGTACGCTATGGCTACACCTTC. Encoded protein: CASSPITGTVRYGYTF. This chain joins TRBV4-1 and TRBJ1-2, with 7 bases fitting TRBD1. The V and J ends lost 4 bases and 4 bases, in that order; junction bases with no gene match: 12. The CDR3 has 16 residues. Germline loops: CDR1 MGHRA, CDR2 YSYEKL.

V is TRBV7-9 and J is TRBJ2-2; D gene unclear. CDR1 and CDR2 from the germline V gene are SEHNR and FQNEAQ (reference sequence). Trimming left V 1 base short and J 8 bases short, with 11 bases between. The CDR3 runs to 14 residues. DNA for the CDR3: TGTGCCAGCAGCTTAGTACTACCCTATGGGGAGCTGTTTTTT. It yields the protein CASSLVLPYGELFF. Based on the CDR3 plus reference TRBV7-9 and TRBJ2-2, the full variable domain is DTGVSQNPRHKITKRGQNVTFRCDPISEHNRLYWYRQTLGQGPEFLTYFQNEAQLEKSRLLSDRFSAERPKGSFSTLEIQRTEQGDSAMYLCASSLVLPYGELFFGEGSRLTVL.

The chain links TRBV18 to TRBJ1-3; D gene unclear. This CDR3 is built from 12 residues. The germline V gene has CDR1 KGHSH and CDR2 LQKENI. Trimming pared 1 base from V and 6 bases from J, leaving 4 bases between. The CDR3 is CASSPLVNTIYF. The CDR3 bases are TGTGCCAGCTCACCACTCGTAAACACCATATATTTT.

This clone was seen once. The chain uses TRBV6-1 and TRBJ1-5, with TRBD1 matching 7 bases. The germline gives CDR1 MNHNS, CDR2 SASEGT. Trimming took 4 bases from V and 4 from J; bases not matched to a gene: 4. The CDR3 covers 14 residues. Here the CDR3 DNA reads TGTGCCAGCAGTGGAGACAGGGAGAATCAGCCCCAGCATTTT. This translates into CASSGDRENQPQHF.

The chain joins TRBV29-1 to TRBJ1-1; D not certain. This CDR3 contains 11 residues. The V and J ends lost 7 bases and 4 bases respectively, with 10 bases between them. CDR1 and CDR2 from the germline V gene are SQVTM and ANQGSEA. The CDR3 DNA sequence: TGCAGCGGGGCCCAGACCACTGAAGCTTTCTTT. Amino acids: CSGAQTTEAFF.

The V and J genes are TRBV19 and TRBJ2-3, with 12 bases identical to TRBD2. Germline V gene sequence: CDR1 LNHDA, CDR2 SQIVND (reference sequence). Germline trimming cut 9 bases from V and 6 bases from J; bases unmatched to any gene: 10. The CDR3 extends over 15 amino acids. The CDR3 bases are TGTGCCAGCACGACTAGCGGGAGTAGTTGGGATACGCAGTATTTT. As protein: CASTTSGSSWDTQYF.

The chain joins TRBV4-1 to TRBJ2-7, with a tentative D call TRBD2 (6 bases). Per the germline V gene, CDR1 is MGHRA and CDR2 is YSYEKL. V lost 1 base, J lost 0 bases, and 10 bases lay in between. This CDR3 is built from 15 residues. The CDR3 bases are TGCGCCAGCAGCCAAGGGGCTAGCGTCTCCTACGAGCAGTACTTC. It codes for CASSQGASVSYEQYF.

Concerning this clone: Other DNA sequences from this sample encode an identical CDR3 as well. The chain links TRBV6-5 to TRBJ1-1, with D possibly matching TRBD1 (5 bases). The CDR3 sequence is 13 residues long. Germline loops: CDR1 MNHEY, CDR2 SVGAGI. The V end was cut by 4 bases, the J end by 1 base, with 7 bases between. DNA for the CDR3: TGTGCCAGCAGTTCCGGGGGGAACACTGAAGCTTTCTTT. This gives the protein CASSSGGNTEAFF.

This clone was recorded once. As DNA, the CDR3 is TGTGCCACCAGCAGAGACCCCCCCGGCGGGAGCTCTGGAAACACCATATATTTT. It yields the protein CATSRDPPGGSSGNTIYF. The J gene is TRBJ1-3, the V gene TRBV15; D gene unclear. The CDR3 covers 18 residues. The V and J ends lost 0 bases and 0 bases respectively, with 15 bases between them. The germline CDR1 and CDR2 sequences are LNHNV and YYDKDF (reference sequence).